The 26 T cell receptor beta chains below all came from one sample that was sequenced in a study of tumor-infiltrating lymphocytes in localized non-small cell lung cancer. Repertoires were generated with immunoSEQ multiplex PCR, while TCRdb's copy carries only in-frame clones and drops some. The sample carries some 22,000 clones, around 70% recorded once. Material for sequencing was lung tumor tissue. The receptors originated from a human donor with non-small cell lung cancer.

The CDR3 is CSVGTGDYGYTF. The CDR3 region has the DNA TGCAGCGTAGGAACAGGGGACTATGGCTACACCTTC. The rearrangement uses TRBV29-1 and TRBJ1-2; 7 bases fit TRBD1. J gave up 3 bases and V 6 bases, and 4 bases lay outside the gene matches. This CDR3 spans 12 amino acids. CDR1 is SQVTM and CDR2 is ANQGSEA in the germline V gene.

This chain joins TRBV7-9 and TRBJ2-5; D tentatively fits TRBD1 or TRBD2 (5 bases each). This CDR3 is 15 amino acids long. The V end lost 5 bases, the J end lost 4 bases, and 17 bases lay between the germline ends. In germline, CDR1 is SEHNR, CDR2 FQNEAQ (reference sequence). CDR3 sequence (DNA): TGTGCCAGCAGCAAAGGGACCGCAGGGTCAGAGACCCAGTACTTC. It codes for CASSKGTAGSETQYF. Drawing the rest from reference TRBV7-9 and TRBJ2-5, the complete variable domain is DTGVSQNPRHKITKRGQNVTFRCDPISEHNRLYWYRQTLGQGPEFLTYFQNEAQLEKSRLLSDRFSAERPKGSFSTLEIQRTEQGDSAMYLCASSKGTAGSETQYFGPGTRLLVL.

The gene calls are TRBV30 and TRBJ1-4, with 10 bases fitting TRBD1. From germline, CDR1 is GTSNPN and CDR2 SVGIG (reference sequence). The CDR3 has 15 residues. V shed 3 bases and J 2 bases; nucleotides not matched to a gene: 3. This CDR3 reads CAWSEDRGTNEKLFF. As DNA, the CDR3 is TGTGCCTGGAGCGAGGACAGGGGGACTAATGAAAAACTGTTTTTT.

This chain connects TRBV5-1 to TRBJ2-7, with 14 bases aligning to TRBD2. Germline values: CDR1 SGHRS, CDR2 YFSETQ. J gave up 3 bases and V 0 bases, and 2 bases lay outside the gene matches. The CDR3 runs 16 residues. CDR3: CASSLGGTSGGYEQYF. The CDR3, as DNA: TGCGCCAGCAGCTTGGGAGGGACTAGCGGGGGCTACGAGCAGTACTTC.

This clone is labeled as medium-sized. V usage is TRBV4-3 and J usage is TRBJ1-4; D remains unclear. Looked up from germline, CDR1 is LGHNA and CDR2 is YSLEER. Deletions cut 4 bases from V and 14 bases from J, with 17 bases between. The CDR3 covers 13 residues. CDR3 protein: CASSRVLRTVLFF. In nucleotides, the CDR3 is TGCGCCAGCAGCCGAGTTTTGAGGACGGTTCTGTTTTTT.

This chain links TRBV28 with TRBJ2-7, with 11 positions matching TRBD1. The CDR3 totals 16 residues. Germline lookup yields CDR1 MDHEN and CDR2 SYDVKM. V shed 5 bases and J 5 bases; nucleotides not matched to a gene: 11. The DNA of the CDR3 is TGTGCCAGCAGTCCTTCGGGGGGACAGGGGGTCAACGAGCAGTACTTC. The encoded protein is CASSPSGGQGVNEQYF. Looking up the rest from reference TRBV28 and TRBJ2-7 gives the full variable domain: DVKVTQSSRYLVKRTGEKVFLECVQDMDHENMFWYRQDPGLGLRLIYFSYDVKMKEKGDIPEGYSVSREKKERFSLILESASTNQTSMYLCASSPSGGQGVNEQYFGPGTRLTVT.

This clone was found a few times. This chain connects TRBV4-1 to TRBJ2-7; 10 bases align to TRBD1. Looked up from germline, CDR1 is MGHRA and CDR2 is YSYEKL. Unmatched junction bases numbered 8, after V lost 1 base and J lost 2 bases. CDR3 size: 17 residues. CDR3 nucleotide sequence: TGCGCCAGCAGCCAAGGCAAGGCGGACAGGGGGACCTACGAGCAGTACTTC. Residues: CASSQGKADRGTYEQYF.

This clone was detected only a few times. This chain joins TRBV11-3 and TRBJ2-1, with 7 bases matching TRBD2. The germline CDR1 and CDR2 sequences are SGHNT and YENEEA. The length of the CDR3 is 15 residues. J gave up 3 bases and V 5 bases, and 7 bases lay outside the gene matches. CDR3 nucleotides: TGTGCCAGCAGCCCGAGCGGGGACCTCTACAATGAGCAGTTCTTC. The encoded protein is CASSPSGDLYNEQFF.

The chain couples TRBV28 to TRBJ1-2; TRBD1 matches at 9 bases. Trimming cost V 5 bases and J 4 bases; bases outside gene matches: 8. CDR3 size: 15 residues. Germline values: CDR1 MDHEN, CDR2 SYDVKM. CDR3 amino acids: CASSGAGQGGYGYTF. The CDR3 nucleotides are TGTGCCAGCAGTGGAGCGGGACAGGGTGGCTATGGCTACACCTTC.

This clone was seen many times. The chain joins TRBV9 to TRBJ1-2, with D tentatively TRBD1 (5 bases). Germline CDR1 is SGDLS and CDR2 is YYNGEE. The CDR3 spans 14 residues. Trimming removed 4 bases from V and 4 bases from J, with 14 bases in between. CDR3 sequence reads: CASSLRGVGYGYTF. The CDR3 nucleotides read TGTGCCAGCAGCCTGCGAGGGGTGGGCTATGGCTACACCTTC. The full variable domain, completed using reference TRBV9 and TRBJ1-2, is DSGVTQTPKHLITATGQRVTLRCSPRSGDLSVYWYQQSLDQGLQFLIQYYNGEERAKGNILERFSAQQFPDLHSELNLSSLELGDSALYFCASSLRGVGYGYTFGSGTRLTVV.

The rearrangement links TRBV10-3 to TRBJ2-2; 16 bases agree with TRBD2. J was trimmed by 3 bases and V by 3 bases; bases with no gene match: 13. There are 21 residues in the CDR3. Germline V gene sequence: CDR1 ENHRY, CDR2 SYGVKD. CDR3 region: CAISERPGTSGRAGDTGELFF. The CDR3 DNA sequence: TGTGCCATCAGTGAACGCCCAGGGACTAGCGGGAGGGCCGGGGACACCGGGGAGCTGTTTTTT.

The genes are TRBV4-1 and TRBJ2-3; D is ambiguous. The CDR3 runs 17 residues. The V end lost 7 bases, the J end lost 0 bases, and 20 bases lay between the germline ends. CDR1 is MGHRA and CDR2 is YSYEKL in the germline V gene. The CDR3 protein is CASKLNQAVTSTDTQYF. The CDR3 bases are TGCGCCAGCAAACTTAACCAGGCAGTTACTAGCACAGATACGCAGTATTTT.

V and J are TRBV18 and TRBJ1-1; 7 nucleotides line up with TRBD1. This CDR3 region has 15 residues. The germline gives CDR1 KGHSH, CDR2 LQKENI. J gave up 4 bases and V 3 bases, and 8 bases lay outside the gene matches. In DNA, the CDR3 is TGTGCCAGCTCACCTCGGACAGGATTGGGCACTGAAGCTTTCTTT. Translating gives CASSPRTGLGTEAFF.

The J gene is TRBJ2-7, the V gene TRBV27; TRBD2 matches 7 bases. V shed 3 bases, J shed 2 bases, and the junction held 4 bases outside the gene matches. The CDR3 totals 14 residues. CDR1 and CDR2 from the germline V gene are MNHEY and SMNVEV (reference sequence). CDR3 sequence reads: CASSFSGPTYEQYF. CDR3 DNA: TGTGCCAGCAGTTTTAGCGGGCCTACCTACGAGCAGTACTTC.

This clone was detected a few times. The gene calls are TRBV11-2 and TRBJ2-7; 7 bases line up with TRBD2. The CDR3 consists of 13 residues. Losses at the gene ends were 6 bases for V and 0 bases for J; bases not matched to a gene: 2. In germline, CDR1 is SGHAT, CDR2 FQNNGV. CDR3 in DNA: TGTGCCAGCAGGGCGGGAGTCTCCTACGAGCAGTACTTC. Translating it yields CASRAGVSYEQYF.

V usage is TRBV5-5 and J usage is TRBJ1-2, with D possibly being TRBD1 (5 bases). CDR1 is SGHKS and CDR2 is YYEKEE in the germline V gene (reference sequence). This CDR3 region has 14 residues. Trimming stripped 4 bases from V and 8 bases from J, with 18 bases between. CDR3 in DNA: TGTGCCAGCAGCCTCATTAGCCAGGGATACGGCTACACCTTC. It translates to CASSLISQGYGYTF.

This sequence joins TRBV10-3 and TRBJ2-7; D call uncertain. Germline V gene lookup returns CDR1 ENHRY and CDR2 SYGVKD. The CDR3 covers 14 residues. V lost 0 bases and J 4 bases, leaving 10 bases between the germline ends. CDR3 DNA sequence: TGTGCCATCAGTGAGTCTGGGCGGATTTACGAGCAGTACTTC. Translated, it gives CAISESGRIYEQYF.

V is TRBV4-2 and J is TRBJ2-7, with D hard to call. The CDR3 covers 14 residues. Trimming took 0 bases from V and 2 from J, leaving 8 bases between them. Per germline, CDR1 LGHNA and CDR2 YNFKEQ. The CDR3 protein is CASSQEESTYEQYF. The CDR3 bases are TGTGCCAGCAGCCAAGAAGAGTCAACCTACGAGCAGTACTTC.

V is TRBV29-1 and J is TRBJ1-5, with D hard to call. The CDR3 is 13 residues long. Germline V gives CDR1 SQVTM, CDR2 ANQGSEA. V was clipped by 6 bases and J by 3 bases, with 12 bases between them. This chain's CDR3 is CSVDPGSNQPQHF. CDR3 DNA: TGCAGCGTGGATCCGGGGTCCAATCAGCCCCAGCATTTT. Drawing the rest from reference TRBV29-1 and TRBJ1-5, the complete variable domain is SAVISQKPSRDICQRGTSLTIQCQVDSQVTMMFWYRQQPGQSLTLIATANQGSEATYESGFVIDKFPISRPNLTFSTLTVSNMSPEDSSIYLCSVDPGSNQPQHFGDGTRLSIL.

The table lists this clone with a few counts. The rearrangement links TRBV20-1 to TRBJ2-7; D not certain. Germline values: CDR1 DFQATT, CDR2 SNEGSKA (reference sequence). This CDR3 comprises 11 residues. Trimming took 5 bases from V and 4 from J, leaving 9 bases between them. CDR3 DNA sequence: TGCAGTGCTGTAGCTTCTTACGAGCAGTACTTC. Translation: CSAVASYEQYF.

V is TRBV11-2 and J is TRBJ2-1; 8 bases match TRBD2. V dropped 1 base and J dropped 6; count of bases not matched to a gene: 8. Germline lookup yields CDR1 SGHAT and CDR2 FQNNGV. The CDR3 consists of 16 residues. DNA for the CDR3: TGTGCCAGCAGCTTAGTGTCGAGCGGGGGCTTCAATGAGCAGTTCTTC. This sequence encodes CASSLVSSGGFNEQFF.

The table lists this clone with a few counts. The chain employs TRBV19 and TRBJ1-1; weak D call: TRBD1 (5 bases). V shed 6 bases and J shed 5 bases, with 22 bases lying between them. Germline V CDR1 and CDR2: LNHDA, SQIVND (reference sequence). The CDR3 extends over 16 amino acids. In DNA, the CDR3 is TGTGCCAGTAGAAATAGGGGCGGAGGCTATCGGACTGAAGCTTTCTTT. Translating it yields CASRNRGGGYRTEAFF.

By sample fraction, this clone is medium-sized (0.01 to 0.1%). The V and J genes are TRBV18 and TRBJ2-7; D is perhaps TRBD1 (6 bases). Trimming took off 3 bases at V and 3 bases at J, with 9 bases between the two ends. This CDR3 has 13 residues. Germline values: CDR1 KGHSH, CDR2 LQKENI. CDR3 sequence reads: CASSPDSRYEQYF. Written as DNA, the CDR3 is TGTGCCAGCTCACCGGACAGCCGCTACGAGCAGTACTTC.

This chain joins TRBV29-1 and TRBJ2-1, with 12 bases fitting TRBD2. The ends lost 6 bases at V and 8 bases at J; junction bases unmatched: 2. The CDR3 covers 12 residues. In germline, CDR1 is SQVTM, CDR2 ANQGSEA. This CDR3 is CSVLAGGYEQFF. CDR3 nucleotides: TGCAGCGTACTAGCGGGAGGATATGAGCAGTTCTTC.

The chain has TRBV10-2 and TRBJ2-7, with D uncertain. The CDR3 has 11 residues. Germline V CDR1 and CDR2: WSHSY, SAAADI. V was clipped by 5 bases and J by 2 bases, with 4 bases between them. Here the CDR3 reads CASSTPYEQYF. Here the CDR3 DNA reads TGCGCCAGCAGTACTCCCTACGAGCAGTACTTC.

V usage is TRBV6-6 and J usage is TRBJ2-1, with D perhaps being TRBD1 or TRBD2 (5 bases each). The CDR3 spans 14 residues. The germline gives CDR1 MNHNY, CDR2 SVGAGI (reference sequence). Trimming took off 6 bases at V and 5 bases at J, with 14 bases between the two ends. In nucleotides, the CDR3 is TGTGCCAGCAGAGGGACCTTGGAGCACAATGAGCAGTTCTTC. Amino acid sequence: CASRGTLEHNEQFF.